A single T cell receptor beta chain is shown here with its context. As yet, its antigen is unknown. This sample stems from a study of CD8+ T cells in alopecia areata. Study results and limitations: Patients shared TCRs less clearly than mice did, possibly owing to HLA. Since there was just one nonresponder, nobody can yet say how baseline CD8+ expansion ties to response.

Documented treatment: oral pan-JAK inhibitor, 5-10 mg twice daily. The V gene's germline CDR1 is SGHNT and CDR2 YYREEE (reference sequence). J lost 5 bases, V lost 5 bases, and 7 bases had no gene match. This CDR3 region has 14 residues. In each case, RNA was isolated and then reverse transcribed into cDNA as the sequencing template. This table comes from immunoSEQ multiplex PCR, and its TCRdb copy is limited to in-frame clones, with some not included. The sample comprises just over 150,000 clones, about three fifths of which are singletons, and approximately 0.91% rests with the top ten. The TCR was taken from a human donor with alopecia areata. The rearrangement joins TRBV5-4 to TRBJ2-5, with TRBD1 matching over 9 bases. The input for sequencing was CD4+ T cells sorted from blood, taken at week 4, from a patient treated with tofacitinib. This CDR3 reads CASSGQGSWETQYF. The CDR3 DNA is TGTGCCAGCAGTGGACAGGGGTCGTGGGAGACCCAGTACTTC.